This T cell receptor (beta chain) originates from a study of control samples from healthy donors and cancer patients. Germline values: CDR1 MNHEY, CDR2 SVGEGT. The CDR3 runs 15 residues. V lost 5 bases and J 7 bases, leaving 21 bases between the germline ends. The data were produced by immunoSEQ multiplex PCR, yet TCRdb's version contains in-frame clones alone and is incomplete. The sample has about 14,000 clones; roughly 77% are singletons. What was sequenced was formalin-fixed, paraffin-embedded tissue. The V gene is TRBV6-2 or TRBV6-3, the J gene TRBJ2-7; D is possibly TRBD2 (5 bases). This TCR was sampled from a female donor with lung cancer. The chain's CDR3 is CASSPTWASPGEQYF. CDR3 sequence (DNA): TGTGCCAGCAGTCCCACATGGGCCTCCCCGGGGGAGCAGTACTTC.